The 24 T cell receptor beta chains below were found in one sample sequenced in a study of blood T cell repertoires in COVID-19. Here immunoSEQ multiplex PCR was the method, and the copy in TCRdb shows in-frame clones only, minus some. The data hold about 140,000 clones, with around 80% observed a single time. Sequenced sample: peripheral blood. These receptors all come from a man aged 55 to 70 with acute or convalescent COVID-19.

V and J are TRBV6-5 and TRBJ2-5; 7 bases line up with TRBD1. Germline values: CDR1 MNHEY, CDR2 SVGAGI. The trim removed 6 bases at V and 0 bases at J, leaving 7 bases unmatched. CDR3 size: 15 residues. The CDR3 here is CASSLRGQDQETQYF. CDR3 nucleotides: TGTGCCAGCAGCCTCCGTGGACAGGACCAAGAGACCCAGTACTTC.

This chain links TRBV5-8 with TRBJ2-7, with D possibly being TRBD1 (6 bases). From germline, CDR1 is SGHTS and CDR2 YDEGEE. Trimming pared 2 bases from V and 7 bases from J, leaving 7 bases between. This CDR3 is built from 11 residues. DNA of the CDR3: TGTGCCAGCAGCTTAGGGGGAGAGCAGTACTTC. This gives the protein CASSLGGEQYF.

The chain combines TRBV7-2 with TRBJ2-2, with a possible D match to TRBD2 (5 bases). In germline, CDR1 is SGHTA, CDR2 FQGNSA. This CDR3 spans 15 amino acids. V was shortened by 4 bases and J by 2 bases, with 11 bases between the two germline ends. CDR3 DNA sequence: TGTGCCAGCAGCTACCGGACTGTCAACACCGGGGAGCTGTTTTTT. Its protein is CASSYRTVNTGELFF.

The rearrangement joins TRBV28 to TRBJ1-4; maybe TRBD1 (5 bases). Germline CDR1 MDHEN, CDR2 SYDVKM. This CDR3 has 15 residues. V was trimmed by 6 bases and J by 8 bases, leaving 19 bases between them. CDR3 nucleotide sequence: TGTGCCAGCAGGCCCCCGGGACGGAGGGAGGAAAAACTGTTTTTT. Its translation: CASRPPGRREEKLFF.

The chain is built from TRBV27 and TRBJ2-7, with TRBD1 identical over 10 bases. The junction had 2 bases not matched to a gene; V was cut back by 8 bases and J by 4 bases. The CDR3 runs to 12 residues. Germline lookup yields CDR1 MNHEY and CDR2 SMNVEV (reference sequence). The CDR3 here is CASGQGGYEQYF. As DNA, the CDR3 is TGTGCCAGCGGACAGGGGGGATACGAGCAGTACTTC.

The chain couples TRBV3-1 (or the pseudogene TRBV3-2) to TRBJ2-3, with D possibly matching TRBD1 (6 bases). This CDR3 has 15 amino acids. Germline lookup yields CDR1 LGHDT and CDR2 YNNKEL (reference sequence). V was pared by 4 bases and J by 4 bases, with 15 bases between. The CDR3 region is CASSPRGSGPDTQYF. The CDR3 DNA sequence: TGTGCCAGCAGCCCTAGGGGGAGCGGACCAGATACGCAGTATTTT.

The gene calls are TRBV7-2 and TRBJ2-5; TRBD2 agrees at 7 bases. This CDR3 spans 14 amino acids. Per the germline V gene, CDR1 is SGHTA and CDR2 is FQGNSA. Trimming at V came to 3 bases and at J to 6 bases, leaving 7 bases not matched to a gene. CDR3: CASSLGGDLKTQYF. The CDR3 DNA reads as TGTGCCAGCAGCTTGGGGGGGGATTTAAAGACCCAGTACTTC.

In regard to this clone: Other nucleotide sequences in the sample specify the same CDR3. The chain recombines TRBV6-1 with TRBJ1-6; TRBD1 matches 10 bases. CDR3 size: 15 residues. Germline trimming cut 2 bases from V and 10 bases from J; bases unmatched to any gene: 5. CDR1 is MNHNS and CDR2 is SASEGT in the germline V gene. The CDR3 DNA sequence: TGTGCCAGCAGTGAATGGGACAGGGGTCAATCACCCCTCCACTTT. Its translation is CASSEWDRGQSPLHF.

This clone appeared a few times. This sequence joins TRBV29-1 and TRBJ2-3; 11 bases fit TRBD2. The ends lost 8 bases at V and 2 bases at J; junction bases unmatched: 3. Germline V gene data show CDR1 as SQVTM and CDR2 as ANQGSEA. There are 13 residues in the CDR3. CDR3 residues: CSRLAGLTDTQYF. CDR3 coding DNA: TGCAGCAGACTAGCGGGGCTCACAGATACGCAGTATTTT.

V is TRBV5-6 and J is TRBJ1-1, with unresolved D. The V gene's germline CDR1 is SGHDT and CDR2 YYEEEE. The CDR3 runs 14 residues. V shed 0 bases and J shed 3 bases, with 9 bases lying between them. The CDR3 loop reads CASSLGFRYTEAFF. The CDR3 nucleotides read TGTGCCAGCAGCTTGGGATTCAGGTACACTGAAGCTTTCTTT.

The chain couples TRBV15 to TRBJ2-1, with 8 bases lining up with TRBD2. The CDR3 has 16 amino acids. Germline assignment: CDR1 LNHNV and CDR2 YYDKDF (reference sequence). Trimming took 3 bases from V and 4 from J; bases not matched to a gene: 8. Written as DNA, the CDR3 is TGTGCCACCAGCAGGTCAGCGGGAGTAGGGTACAATGAGCAGTTCTTC. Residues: CATSRSAGVGYNEQFF.

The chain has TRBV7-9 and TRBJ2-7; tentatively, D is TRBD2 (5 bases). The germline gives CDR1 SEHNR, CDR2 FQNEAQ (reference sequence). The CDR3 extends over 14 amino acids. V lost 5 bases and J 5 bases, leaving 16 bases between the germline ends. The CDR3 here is CASSQSGLLHEQYF. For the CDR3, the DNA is TGTGCCAGCAGCCAGTCAGGACTCCTCCACGAGCAGTACTTC.

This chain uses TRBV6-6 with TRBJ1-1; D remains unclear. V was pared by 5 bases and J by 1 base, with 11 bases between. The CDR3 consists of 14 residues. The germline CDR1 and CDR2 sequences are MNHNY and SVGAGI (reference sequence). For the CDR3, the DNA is TGTGCCAGCAGTGCCGAGAAATGGAACACTGAAGCTTTCTTT. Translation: CASSAEKWNTEAFF.

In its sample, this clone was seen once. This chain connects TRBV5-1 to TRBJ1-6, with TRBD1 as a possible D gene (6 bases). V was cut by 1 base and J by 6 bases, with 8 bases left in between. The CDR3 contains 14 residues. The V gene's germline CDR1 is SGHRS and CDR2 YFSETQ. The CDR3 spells CASSLRTVNSPLHF. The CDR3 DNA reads TGCGCCAGCAGCTTGAGGACAGTTAATTCACCCCTCCACTTT.

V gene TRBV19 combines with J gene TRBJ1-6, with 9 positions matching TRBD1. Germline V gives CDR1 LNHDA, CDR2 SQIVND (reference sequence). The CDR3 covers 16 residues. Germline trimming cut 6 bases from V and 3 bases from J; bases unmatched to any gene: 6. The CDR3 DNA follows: TGTGCCAGTAGACCCGACAGGGGGGTCTATAATTCACCCCTCCACTTT. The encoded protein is CASRPDRGVYNSPLHF.

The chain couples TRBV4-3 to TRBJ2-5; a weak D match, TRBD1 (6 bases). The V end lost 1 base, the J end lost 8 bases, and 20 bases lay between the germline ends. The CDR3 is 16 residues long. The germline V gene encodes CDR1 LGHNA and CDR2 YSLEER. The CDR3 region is CASSQAPGGGISTQYF. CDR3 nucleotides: TGCGCCAGCAGCCAAGCCCCCGGTGGGGGCATATCAACCCAGTACTTC.

The CDR3 sequence is CASSPRSSYEQYF. In DNA form, the CDR3 reads TGTGCCAGCAGCCCGCGGAGCTCCTACGAGCAGTACTTC. This sequence joins TRBV7-8 and TRBJ2-7; D remains unclear. Between the trimmed V and J ends, which lost 5 bases and 0 bases, there was a span of 8 bases. The CDR3 is made up of 13 amino acids. The germline V gene has CDR1 SGHVS and CDR2 FQNEAQ.

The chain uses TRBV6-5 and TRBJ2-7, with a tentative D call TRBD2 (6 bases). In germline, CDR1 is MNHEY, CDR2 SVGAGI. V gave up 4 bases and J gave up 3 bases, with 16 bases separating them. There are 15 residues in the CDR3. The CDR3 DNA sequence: TGTGCCAGCAGTTCCGTTTTCGGGAGTGTCTACGAGCAGTACTTC. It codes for CASSSVFGSVYEQYF.

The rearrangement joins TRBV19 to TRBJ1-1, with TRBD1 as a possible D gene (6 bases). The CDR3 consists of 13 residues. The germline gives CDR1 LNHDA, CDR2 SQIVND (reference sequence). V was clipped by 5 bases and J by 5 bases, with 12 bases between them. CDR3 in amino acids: CASSDMRGTEAFF. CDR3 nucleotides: TGTGCCAGTAGTGATATGAGGGGGACTGAAGCTTTCTTT.

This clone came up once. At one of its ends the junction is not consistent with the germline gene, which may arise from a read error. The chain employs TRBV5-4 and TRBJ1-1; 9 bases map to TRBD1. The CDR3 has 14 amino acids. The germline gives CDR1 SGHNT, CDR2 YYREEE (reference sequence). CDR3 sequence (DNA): TGTGCCAGCAGCTTTGGACAGGGGAACCCTGAAGCTTTCTTT. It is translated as CASSFGQGNPEAFF.

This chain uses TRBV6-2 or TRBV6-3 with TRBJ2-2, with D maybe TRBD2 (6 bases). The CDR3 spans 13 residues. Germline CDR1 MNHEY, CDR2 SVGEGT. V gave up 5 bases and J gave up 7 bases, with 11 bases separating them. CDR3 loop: CASSDRLVGELFF. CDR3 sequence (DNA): TGTGCCAGCAGTGACCGACTAGTCGGGGAGCTGTTTTTT.

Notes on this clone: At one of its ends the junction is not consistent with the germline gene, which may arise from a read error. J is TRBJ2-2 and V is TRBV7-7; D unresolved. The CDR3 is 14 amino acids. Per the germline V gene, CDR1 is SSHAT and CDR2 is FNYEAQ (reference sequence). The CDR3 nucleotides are TGTGCTAGCAGCTCCGGGTGGGACACCGGGGAGCTGTTTTTT. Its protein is CASSSGWDTGELFF.

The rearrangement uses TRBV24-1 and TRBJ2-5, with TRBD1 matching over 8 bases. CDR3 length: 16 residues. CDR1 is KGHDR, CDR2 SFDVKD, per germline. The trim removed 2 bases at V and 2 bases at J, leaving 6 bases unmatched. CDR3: CATSDYGQGMQETQYF. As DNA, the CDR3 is TGTGCCACCAGTGATTACGGACAGGGAATGCAAGAGACCCAGTACTTC.

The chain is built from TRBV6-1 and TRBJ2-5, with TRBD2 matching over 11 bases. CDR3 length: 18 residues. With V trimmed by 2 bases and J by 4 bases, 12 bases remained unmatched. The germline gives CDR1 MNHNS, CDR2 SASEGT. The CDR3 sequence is CASSESWSASGRSETQYF. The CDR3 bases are TGTGCCAGCAGTGAAAGTTGGTCGGCTAGCGGGAGGTCAGAGACCCAGTACTTC.